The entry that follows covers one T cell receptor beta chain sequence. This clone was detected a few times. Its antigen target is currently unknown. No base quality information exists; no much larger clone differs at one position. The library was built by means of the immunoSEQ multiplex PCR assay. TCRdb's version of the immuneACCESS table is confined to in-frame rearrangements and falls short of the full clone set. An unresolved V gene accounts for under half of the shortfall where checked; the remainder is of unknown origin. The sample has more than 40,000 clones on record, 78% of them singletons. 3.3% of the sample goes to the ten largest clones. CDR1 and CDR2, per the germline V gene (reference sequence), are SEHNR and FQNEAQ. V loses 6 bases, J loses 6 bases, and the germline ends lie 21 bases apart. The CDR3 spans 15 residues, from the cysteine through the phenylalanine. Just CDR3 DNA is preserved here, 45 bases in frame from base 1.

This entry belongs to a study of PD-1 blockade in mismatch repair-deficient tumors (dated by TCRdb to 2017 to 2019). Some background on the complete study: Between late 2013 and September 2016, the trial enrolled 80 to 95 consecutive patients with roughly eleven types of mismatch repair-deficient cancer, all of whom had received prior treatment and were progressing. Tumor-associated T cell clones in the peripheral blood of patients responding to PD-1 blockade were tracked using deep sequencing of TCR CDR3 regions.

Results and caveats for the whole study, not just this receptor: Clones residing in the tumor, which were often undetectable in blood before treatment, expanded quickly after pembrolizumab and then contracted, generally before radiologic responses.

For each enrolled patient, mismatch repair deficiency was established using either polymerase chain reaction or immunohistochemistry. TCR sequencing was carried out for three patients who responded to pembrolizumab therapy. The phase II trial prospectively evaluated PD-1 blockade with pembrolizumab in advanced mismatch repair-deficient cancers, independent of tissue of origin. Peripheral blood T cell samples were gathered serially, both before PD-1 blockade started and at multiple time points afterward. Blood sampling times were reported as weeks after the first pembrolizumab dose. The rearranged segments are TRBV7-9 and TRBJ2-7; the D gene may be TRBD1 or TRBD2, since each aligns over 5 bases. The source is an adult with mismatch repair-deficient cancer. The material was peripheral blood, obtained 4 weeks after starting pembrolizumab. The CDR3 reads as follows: CASSQGPGRAGEQYF. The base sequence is TGTGCCAGCAGTCAAGGCCCCGGCAGGGCGGGCGAGCAGTACTTC.